The 13 T cell receptor beta chains below come from one sample, sequenced in a study of blood T cell repertoires in COVID-19. Libraries were prepared by immunoSEQ multiplex PCR; TCRdb keeps only in-frame clonotypes and omits some of them. The data show about 220,000 clones, 80% to 90% seen once. Sequenced material: PBMCs or T cells enriched from blood (not recorded which). These TCRs come from a woman under 30 in a cohort exposed to, infected with or recovered from COVID-19 (not recorded which).

The V call is TRBV5-1, the J call TRBJ2-3, with a weak D call TRBD2 (5 bases). The CDR3 contains 16 residues. Germline V lookup: CDR1 SGHRS, CDR2 YFSETQ. V was shortened by 1 base and J by 1 base, with 13 bases between the two germline ends. The DNA for the CDR3 is TGCGCCAGCAGCTTGAACTTCCGGGAAGGCACAGATACGCAGTATTTT. Residues: CASSLNFREGTDTQYF.

This chain joins TRBV28 and TRBJ2-7; 7 nucleotides line up with TRBD2. Unmatched junction bases numbered 3, after V lost 10 bases and J lost 0 bases. Germline V gene lookup returns CDR1 MDHEN and CDR2 SYDVKM. The CDR3 is 12 residues long. CDR3 protein: CAISGFSYEQYF. For the CDR3, the DNA is TGTGCCATTAGCGGGTTCTCCTACGAGCAGTACTTC.

This sequence joins TRBV5-5 and TRBJ2-1; possible D gene TRBD2, 6 bases. This CDR3 has 15 residues. V was trimmed by 5 bases and J by 7 bases, leaving 19 bases between them. CDR1 SGHKS and CDR2 YYEKEE come from the germline V gene (reference sequence). The CDR3 reads CASSYFRAGRNEQFF. The CDR3 DNA follows: TGTGCCAGCAGTTACTTTCGGGCGGGGCGGAATGAGCAGTTCTTC. Drawing the rest from reference TRBV5-5 and TRBJ2-1, the complete variable domain is DAGVTQSPTHLIKTRGQQVTLRCSPISGHKSVSWYQQVLGQGPQFIFQYYEKEERGRGNFPDRFSARQFPNYSSELNVNALLLGDSALYLCASSYFRAGRNEQFFGPGTRLTVL.

The chain recombines TRBV24-1 with TRBJ2-3, with 7 bases lining up with TRBD1. Per germline, CDR1 KGHDR and CDR2 SFDVKD. The CDR3 loop spans 16 amino acids. V lost 1 base and J lost 2; bases outside the gene matches: 5. Here the CDR3 DNA reads TGTGCCACCAGTGATTTAGGGACAGCTTCCACAGATACGCAGTATTTT. Its translation is CATSDLGTASTDTQYF.

The table lists this clone with a count of one. The V and J genes are TRBV29-1 and TRBJ1-2, with D unresolved. Germline V gene lookup returns CDR1 SQVTM and CDR2 ANQGSEA. V was shortened by 2 bases and J by 4 bases, with 11 bases between the two germline ends. This CDR3 contains 13 residues. The CDR3 is CSVETPTAYGYTF. Written as DNA, the CDR3 is TGCAGCGTTGAAACCCCTACCGCCTATGGCTACACCTTC.

The V call is TRBV7-9, the J call TRBJ2-1; tentatively, D is TRBD2 (6 bases). The ends were cut back, 5 bases at V and 4 bases at J, with 15 bases in the middle. CDR3 length: 15 residues. Germline CDR1 and CDR2: SEHNR and FQNEAQ (reference sequence). CDR3 sequence reads: CASSQRSSGYNEQFF. In DNA form, the CDR3 reads TGTGCCAGCAGCCAGAGGAGTAGCGGATACAATGAGCAGTTCTTC.

The genes are TRBV2 and TRBJ2-5; TRBD1 might be the D (5 bases). CDR1 and CDR2 (germline): SNHLY, FYNNEI. V lost 5 bases, J lost 4 bases, and 11 bases lay in between. This CDR3 comprises 13 residues. The DNA of the CDR3 is TGTGCCAGCAGTTCAGGGTTAGGAGAGACCCAGTACTTC. This translates into CASSSGLGETQYF.

The J gene is TRBJ2-2, the V gene TRBV10-3; TRBD1 might be the D (5 bases). The V end was cut by 6 bases, the J end by 3 bases, with 17 bases between. Germline loops: CDR1 ENHRY, CDR2 SYGVKD. There are 16 residues in the CDR3. CDR3 bases: TGTGCCATCAGGGTGAGGCAGGGTGTGGACACCGGGGAGCTGTTTTTT. Amino acid sequence: CAIRVRQGVDTGELFF.

The sample holds one count of this clone. The chain is built from TRBV6-5 and TRBJ1-5, with 7 positions matching TRBD1. Germline CDR1 MNHEY, CDR2 SVGAGI. The length of the CDR3 is 16 residues. With 0 bases clipped from V and 7 bases from J, the junction kept 9 bases outside the gene matches. The CDR3, as DNA: TGTGCCAGCAGTTACTCGGTCCCAGGGGGGACCCAGCCCCAGCATTTT. The encoded protein is CASSYSVPGGTQPQHF.

The chain has TRBV19 and TRBJ2-7, with 10 bases identical to TRBD1. The ends lost 2 bases at V and 3 bases at J; junction bases unmatched: 4. The V gene's germline CDR1 is LNHDA and CDR2 SQIVND (reference sequence). This CDR3 region has 15 residues. CDR3 DNA sequence: TGTGCCAGTAGTATACGGACAGGGGGGAACTACGAGCAGTACTTC. Its protein is CASSIRTGGNYEQYF.

This chain uses TRBV11-3 with TRBJ1-2; the D gene is possibly TRBD1 (6 bases). The V end lost 4 bases, the J end lost 2 bases, and 26 bases lay between the germline ends. The germline CDR1 and CDR2 sequences are SGHNT and YENEEA. There are 19 residues in the CDR3. The CDR3 region has the DNA TGTGCCAGCAGCTCAAACGGCTGGGGGCGAGGTCAAGCAAACTATGGCTACACCTTC. Translation: CASSSNGWGRGQANYGYTF.

The CDR3 sequence is CSVGTGDEKLFF. The CDR3 nucleotides read TGCAGCGTGGGGACAGGGGATGAAAAACTGTTTTTT. V is TRBV29-1 and J is TRBJ1-4; 10 bases map to TRBD1. Trimming took 6 bases from V and 6 from J; bases not matched to a gene: 1. Germline CDR1 and CDR2: SQVTM and ANQGSEA. This CDR3 has 12 residues. Full variable domain (remainder filled in from reference TRBV29-1 and TRBJ1-4): SAVISQKPSRDICQRGTSLTIQCQVDSQVTMMFWYRQQPGQSLTLIATANQGSEATYESGFVIDKFPISRPNLTFSTLTVSNMSPEDSSIYLCSVGTGDEKLFFGSGTQLSVL.

This clone was detected once. The genes are TRBV4-1 and TRBJ1-1; TRBD1 aligns across 7 bases. V lost 4 bases and J lost 6; bases outside the gene matches: 5. From germline, CDR1 is MGHRA and CDR2 YSYEKL. CDR3 size: 13 residues. DNA for the CDR3: TGCGCCAGCAGCCCAGGGGGTTTCTCTGAAGCTTTCTTT. This gives the protein CASSPGGFSEAFF.